This is a list of T cell receptor beta chains from one sample in a study of blood T cell repertoires in COVID-19. Profiling relied on immunoSEQ multiplex PCR, and the TCRdb table lists in-frame clones only, not all of them. There are approximately 150,000 clones in the sample; approximately 83% occur only once, and approximately 3.5% lies in the top ten. Sample: peripheral blood. These TCRs come from a man aged 65 to 79 with acute or convalescent COVID-19. CDR3s include the opening cysteine and the closing phenylalanine or tryptophan. A D gene is named only where the DNA matches it firmly. Part of the rows lack a size; the others show once, few, many or a class for expanded clones.

v_gene: TRBV2; j_gene: TRBJ2-5; d_gene: TRBD1; abundance: -; CDR3nt: TGTGCCAGCAGTCCGTGGACAGGGCGGCAGGAGACCCAGTACTTC; CDR3aa: CASSPWTGRQETQYF
v_gene: TRBV5-6; j_gene: TRBJ2-1; d_gene: -; abundance: once; CDR3nt: TGTGCCAGCAGCCCTACTGGACTCCTTGGGAAGTTCTTC; CDR3aa: CASSPTGLLGKFF
v_gene: TRBV6-5; j_gene: TRBJ1-1; d_gene: -; abundance: few; CDR3nt: TGTGCCAGCACCGGGGGGATGAACACTGAAGCTTTCTTT; CDR3aa: CASTGGMNTEAFF
v_gene: TRBV28; j_gene: TRBJ2-3; d_gene: TRBD2; abundance: -; CDR3nt: TGTGCCAGCTTTTCCGGGACTAGCGGCACAGATACGCAGTATTTT; CDR3aa: CASFSGTSGTDTQYF
v_gene: TRBV5-6; j_gene: TRBJ2-7; d_gene: TRBD1; abundance: -; CDR3nt: TGTGCCAGCAGCTTGGACCGGGACAGCCTACGGGAGCAGTACTTC; CDR3aa: CASSLDRDSLREQYF
v_gene: TRBV7-9; j_gene: TRBJ2-7; d_gene: -; abundance: few; CDR3nt: TGTGCCAGCAGCTTCCACAGGGACGAGCAGTACTTC; CDR3aa: CASSFHRDEQYF
v_gene: TRBV7-9; j_gene: TRBJ2-1; d_gene: -; abundance: -; CDR3nt: TGTGCCAGCAGCTTAGAGGGAGGCTCCTACAATGAGCAGTTCTTC; CDR3aa: CASSLEGGSYNEQFF
v_gene: TRBV24-1; j_gene: TRBJ2-2; d_gene: -; abundance: -; CDR3nt: TGTGCCACCAGTGAAGGCAGACCCGCAGGAAGCGGGGAGCTGTTTTTT; CDR3aa: CATSEGRPAGSGELFF
v_gene: TRBV5-6; j_gene: TRBJ1-3; d_gene: -; abundance: -; CDR3nt: TGTGCCAGCAGCTTTGGACTGCGCCACTCTGGAAACACCATATATTTT; CDR3aa: CASSFGLRHSGNTIYF
v_gene: TRBV11-3; j_gene: TRBJ1-1; d_gene: TRBD1; abundance: -; CDR3nt: TGTGCCAGCAGCTTAGACGGCAGGGGGCACACTGAAGCTTTCTTT; CDR3aa: CASSLDGRGHTEAFF
v_gene: TRBV18; j_gene: TRBJ1-4; d_gene: TRBD1; abundance: -; CDR3nt: TGTGCCAGCTCACTCCCTTTAGGGGGCTCGGAAAAACTGTTTTTT; CDR3aa: CASSLPLGGSEKLFF
v_gene: TRBV2; j_gene: TRBJ2-4; d_gene: -; abundance: -; CDR3nt: TGTGCCAGCAGTGAACGACATCTTCGGGCCAAAAACATTCAGTACTTC; CDR3aa: CASSERHLRAKNIQYF
v_gene: TRBV5-6; j_gene: TRBJ1-1; d_gene: -; abundance: -; CDR3nt: TGTGCCAGCACCAATTGGGGGGGCGGGCTCACTGAAGCTTTCTTT; CDR3aa: CASTNWGGGLTEAFF
v_gene: TRBV12-2; j_gene: TRBJ2-1; d_gene: -; abundance: -; CDR3nt: TGTGCAAGTCGCTTAAGACTAGTGGGAATCCATGAGCAGTTCTTC; CDR3aa: CASRLRLVGIHEQFF
v_gene: TRBV12-3/TRBV12-4; j_gene: TRBJ2-7; d_gene: TRBD1; abundance: once; CDR3nt: TGTGCCAGCAGCAAGGGGACAGGGTCCGAGCAGTACTTC; CDR3aa: CASSKGTGSEQYF
v_gene: TRBV9; j_gene: TRBJ2-5; d_gene: TRBD1; abundance: -; CDR3nt: TGTGCCAGCAGCCAAACAGGGGGCCAAGAGACCCAGTACTTC; CDR3aa: CASSQTGGQETQYF